This T cell receptor beta chain was documented in a study of T cells in Graves' hyperthyroidism and ophthalmopathy. Germline CDR1 reads MNHNS; CDR2 reads SASEGT. CDR3 length equals 15 residues. Trimming cost V 2 bases and J 4 bases; bases outside gene matches: 5. This clonotype was recorded many times. Amplification of TCR beta CDR3 regions was performed using RNA transcripts as template. Researchers ran a first-round RT-PCR on the TCR CDR3 using the HTBI primer set. TCRdb reanalysed the multiplex PCR reads using MiXCR and keeps one entry per CDR3 protein. The sample includes approximately 270,000 distinct CDR3 sequences, about 14% of them seen just once.

The V gene is TRBV6-1, the J gene TRBJ2-1; 7 nucleotides align to TRBD1. The sequencing input was blood. The receptor comes from a woman aged 40 to 50 with Graves' hyperthyroidism that later progressed to Graves' ophthalmopathy. CDR3 nucleotide sequence: TGTGCCAGCAGTGAAACAGGGGCCGCTTACAATGAGCAGTTCTTC. This encodes CASSETGAAYNEQFF.